The 20 T cell receptor beta chains listed next were all sequenced from one sample in a study of blood T cell repertoires in COVID-19. Profiling relied on immunoSEQ multiplex PCR, and the TCRdb table lists in-frame clones only, not all of them. The table shows about 170,000 clones, with 84% occurring only once. Specimen: peripheral blood. The receptors come from a woman in her 70s with COVID-19, enrolled during active disease.

The CDR3 protein is CARLGGTEAFF. CDR3 sequence (DNA): TGTGCCAGACTAGGGGGCACTGAAGCTTTCTTT. J is TRBJ1-1 and V is TRBV6-4, with D perhaps TRBD1 (6 bases). The CDR3 runs to 11 residues. Trimming took 9 bases from V and 4 from J, leaving 9 bases between them. Germline CDR1 and CDR2: MRHNA and SNTAGT.

The chain has TRBV30 and TRBJ2-1; tentative D call: TRBD2 (5 bases). V was shortened by 1 base and J by 16 bases, with 17 bases between the two germline ends. The CDR3 is made up of 12 amino acids. Per germline, CDR1 GTSNPN and CDR2 SVGIG (reference sequence). The CDR3 region has the DNA TGTGCCTGGAGTGCCGGACTCGCATATAGCTTCTTC. Amino acids: CAWSAGLAYSFF.

The CDR3 is CASSSGSWAYEQYV. CDR3 DNA: TGTGCCAGCTCATCCGGGTCGTGGGCCTACGAGCAGTACGTC. The V call is TRBV18, the J call TRBJ2-7; D is undetermined. The ends were cut back, 5 bases at V and 2 bases at J, with 13 bases in the middle. The CDR3 spans 14 residues. Looked up from germline, CDR1 is KGHSH and CDR2 is LQKENI.

The CDR3 is CSARDLGLQYF. CDR3 nucleotide sequence: TGCAGTGCTAGAGATCTGGGACTCCAGTACTTC. The chain is built from TRBV20-1 and TRBJ2-7; tentative D call: TRBD2 (6 bases). The CDR3 sequence is 11 residues long. V lost 0 bases, J lost 10 bases, and 10 bases lay in between. CDR1 DFQATT and CDR2 SNEGSKA come from the germline V gene (reference sequence).

The chain links TRBV6-5 to TRBJ1-4, with D hard to call. Looked up from germline, CDR1 is MNHEY and CDR2 is SVGAGI. Deletions cut 6 bases from V and 0 bases from J, with 8 bases between. This CDR3 comprises 14 residues. Written as DNA, the CDR3 is TGTGCCAGCAGCCGTCTCCCAACTAATGAAAAACTGTTTTTT. It specifies CASSRLPTNEKLFF.

The count of this clone is one. The CDR3 loop reads CATSRIGQDTEAFF. The CDR3 coding sequence is TGTGCCACCAGCCGAATCGGACAGGACACTGAAGCTTTCTTT. The chain employs TRBV15 and TRBJ1-1, with TRBD1 identical over 7 bases. The V and J ends lost 5 bases and 3 bases, in that order; junction bases with no gene match: 6. This CDR3 is built from 14 residues. CDR1 is LNHNV, CDR2 YYDKDF, per germline (reference sequence).

The chain carries TRBV7-8 and TRBJ2-5; 12 nucleotides agree with TRBD1. Germline lookup yields CDR1 SGHVS and CDR2 FQNEAQ. V gave up 4 bases and J gave up 10 bases; unmatched junction bases: 7. CDR3 size: 14 residues. The CDR3 region has the DNA TGTGCCAGCAGCTCGCCGGGACAGGGGGCCGGCCAGTACTTC. Encoded protein: CASSSPGQGAGQYF.

This clone was counted only a few times. This chain connects TRBV6-1 to TRBJ1-3; D call uncertain. V lost 3 bases, J lost 2 bases, and 11 bases lay in between. Germline loops: CDR1 MNHNS, CDR2 SASEGT. The CDR3 length is 15 residues. The CDR3 reads CASSDRHGTGNTIYF. The DNA of the CDR3 is TGTGCCAGCAGTGACAGGCACGGTACTGGAAACACCATATATTTT.

The V and J genes are TRBV19 and TRBJ2-2; 9 nucleotides match TRBD1. With V trimmed by 5 bases and J by 5 bases, 6 bases remained unmatched. The CDR3 is made up of 15 amino acids. Germline V gene lookup returns CDR1 LNHDA and CDR2 SQIVND (reference sequence). This CDR3 reads CASSLKGTGTGELFF. The DNA of the CDR3 is TGTGCCAGTAGTCTCAAAGGGACAGGGACCGGGGAGCTGTTTTTT.

This clone was detected only a few times. This specimen includes other DNA sequences encoding the same CDR3. J is TRBJ1-1 and V is TRBV14; no reliable D call. V was clipped by 1 base and J by 0 bases, with 9 bases between them. CDR1 and CDR2 from the germline V gene are SGHDN and FVKESK. This CDR3 is built from 15 residues. The CDR3: CASSQVRHMNTEAFF. The CDR3 region has the DNA TGTGCCAGCAGCCAAGTCAGACACATGAACACTGAAGCTTTCTTT.

The chain couples TRBV5-1 to TRBJ1-1; 10 bases fit TRBD1. This CDR3 comprises 17 residues. Germline V lookup: CDR1 SGHRS, CDR2 YFSETQ. V trimming: 1 base; J trimming: 1 base; junction bases outside the gene matches: 7. For the CDR3, the DNA is TGCGCCAGCAGCTTGCGTCCCGGACAGGGGGAGAACACTGAAGCTTTCTTT. This gives the protein CASSLRPGQGENTEAFF.

The V gene is TRBV4-1, the J gene TRBJ1-5, with D hard to call. The V and J ends lost 3 bases and 1 base respectively, with 19 bases between them. Per the germline V gene, CDR1 is MGHRA and CDR2 is YSYEKL. This CDR3 region has 18 residues. The chain's CDR3 is CASSHSEGSVKSNQPQHF. CDR3 coding DNA: TGCGCCAGCAGCCATTCCGAGGGCTCGGTTAAGAGCAATCAGCCCCAGCATTTT.

The chain links TRBV18 to TRBJ2-4, with 9 nucleotides matching TRBD1. The CDR3 contains 17 residues. V lost 4 bases and J lost 5; bases outside the gene matches: 12. From germline, CDR1 is KGHSH and CDR2 LQKENI. Here the CDR3 DNA reads TGTGCCAGCTCACAAACACTGGGACAGGGTATTCAAAACATTCAGTACTTC. Amino acid sequence: CASSQTLGQGIQNIQYF.

J is TRBJ1-1 and V is TRBV5-6, with D possibly TRBD1 on 5 matching bases. The CDR3 totals 11 residues. Germline values: CDR1 SGHDT, CDR2 YYEEEE. Trimming removed 4 bases from V and 7 bases from J, with 8 bases in between. CDR3 residues: CASSLDSEAFF. The CDR3 DNA reads as TGTGCCAGCAGCCTCGACAGTGAAGCTTTCTTT.

The chain carries TRBV2 and TRBJ1-5, with 9 bases that match TRBD1. The CDR3 has 16 residues. Trimming cost V 5 bases and J 4 bases; bases outside gene matches: 9. The V gene's germline CDR1 is SNHLY and CDR2 FYNNEI. The CDR3 DNA reads TGTGCCAGCAGTTACTCGGACAGGGGAGGGAATCAGCCCCAGCATTTT. The encoded protein is CASSYSDRGGNQPQHF.

V gene TRBV7-6 combines with J gene TRBJ2-2, with 9 bases aligning to TRBD1. The CDR3 contains 14 residues. Germline CDR1 SGHVS, CDR2 FNYEAQ. Trimming cost V 8 bases and J 7 bases; bases outside gene matches: 8. CDR3 DNA sequence: TGTGCCAGCGGGCCCGGGACAGGGAACGGGGAGCTGTTTTTT. It is translated as CASGPGTGNGELFF.

This clone was observed a single time. V usage is TRBV27 and J usage is TRBJ2-1, with 10 bases aligning to TRBD2. Germline CDR1 reads MNHEY; CDR2 reads SMNVEV (reference sequence). The trim removed 5 bases at V and 6 bases at J, leaving 10 bases unmatched. The CDR3 runs 16 residues. This CDR3 is CASSPILAGVPNEQFF. CDR3 sequence (DNA): TGTGCCAGCAGTCCCATTCTAGCGGGAGTCCCCAATGAGCAGTTCTTC.

This clone was recorded only once. The chain couples TRBV9 to TRBJ2-1, with D possibly TRBD2 on 6 matching bases. CDR3 length: 16 residues. Trimming took off 0 bases at V and 0 bases at J, with 10 bases between the two ends. Per the germline V gene, CDR1 is SGDLS and CDR2 is YYNGEE. The CDR3 reads CASSVDAGSSYNEQFF. The DNA of the CDR3 is TGTGCCAGCAGCGTAGACGCGGGGAGCTCCTACAATGAGCAGTTCTTC.

This clone came up once. The V and J genes are TRBV3-1 (or the pseudogene TRBV3-2) and TRBJ2-3; no clear D gene. The CDR3 has 13 residues. V lost 4 bases and J lost 2, with 7 bases in between. Germline V gene data show CDR1 as LGHDT and CDR2 as YNNKEL (reference sequence). Here the CDR3 DNA reads TGTGCCAGCAGCCGCACTTCCACAGATACGCAGTATTTT. Translating it yields CASSRTSTDTQYF.

The rearrangement links TRBV9 to TRBJ1-6, with D maybe TRBD1 (6 bases). V was pared by 5 bases and J by 9 bases, with 21 bases between. From germline, CDR1 is SGDLS and CDR2 YYNGEE. The CDR3 loop spans 16 amino acids. The CDR3: CASSPYRGASGSPLHF. CDR3 coding DNA: TGTGCCAGCAGTCCTTACCGGGGGGCCAGTGGTTCACCCCTCCACTTT.